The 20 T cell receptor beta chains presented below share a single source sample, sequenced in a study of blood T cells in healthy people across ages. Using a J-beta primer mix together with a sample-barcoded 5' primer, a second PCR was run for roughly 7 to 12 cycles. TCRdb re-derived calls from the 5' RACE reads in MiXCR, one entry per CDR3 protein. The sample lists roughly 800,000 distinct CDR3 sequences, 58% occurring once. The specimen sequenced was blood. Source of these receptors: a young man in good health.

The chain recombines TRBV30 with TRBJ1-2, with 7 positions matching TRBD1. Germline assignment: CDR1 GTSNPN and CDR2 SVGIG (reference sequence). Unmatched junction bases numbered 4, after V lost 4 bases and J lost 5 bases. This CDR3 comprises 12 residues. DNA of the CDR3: TGTGCCTGGAACCAGGGGGGTTATGGCTACACCTTC. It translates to CAWNQGGYGYTF.

In DNA form, the CDR3 reads TGCAGCGTTTTGATCGCTAGCGGACCTTACAATGAGCAGTTCTTC. It is translated as CSVLIASGPYNEQFF. The rearrangement uses TRBV29-1 and TRBJ2-1; 7 bases map to TRBD2. Trimming cost V 5 bases and J 4 bases; bases outside gene matches: 11. CDR3 length: 15 amino acids. The germline CDR1 and CDR2 sequences are SQVTM and ANQGSEA.

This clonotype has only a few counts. CDR3 protein: CASSGVGGSYNEQFF. The CDR3, as DNA: TGTGCCAGCAGTGGTGTAGGGGGCTCCTACAATGAGCAGTTCTTC. The rearrangement uses TRBV2 and TRBJ2-1; D may be TRBD1 (6 bases). With 4 bases removed from V and 0 bases from J, the gap between germline ends came to 10 bases. The CDR3 totals 15 residues. Germline V gives CDR1 SNHLY, CDR2 FYNNEI.

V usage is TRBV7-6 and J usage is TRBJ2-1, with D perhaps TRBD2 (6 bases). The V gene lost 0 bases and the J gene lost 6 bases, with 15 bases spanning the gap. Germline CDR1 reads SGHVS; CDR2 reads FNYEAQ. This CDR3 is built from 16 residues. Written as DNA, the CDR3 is TGTGCCAGCAGCTTAGCCTCGCGCCACGGGGGCAATGAGCAGTTCTTC. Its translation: CASSLASRHGGNEQFF.

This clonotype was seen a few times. The CDR3 here is CSATSLAPYEQYF. CDR3 in DNA: TGCAGTGCTACTAGTCTAGCGCCATACGAGCAGTACTTC. The chain carries TRBV20-1 and TRBJ2-7, with D possibly matching TRBD2 (6 bases). From germline, CDR1 is DFQATT and CDR2 SNEGSKA (reference sequence). The CDR3 sequence is 13 residues long. V was trimmed by 4 bases and J by 4 bases, leaving 14 bases between them.

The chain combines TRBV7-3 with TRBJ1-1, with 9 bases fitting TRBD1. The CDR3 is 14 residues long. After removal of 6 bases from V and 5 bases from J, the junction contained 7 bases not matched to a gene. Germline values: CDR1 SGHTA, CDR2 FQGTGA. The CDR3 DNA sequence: TGTGCCAGCAGTCATACAGGGGGCTTAACTGAAGCTTTCTTT. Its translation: CASSHTGGLTEAFF.

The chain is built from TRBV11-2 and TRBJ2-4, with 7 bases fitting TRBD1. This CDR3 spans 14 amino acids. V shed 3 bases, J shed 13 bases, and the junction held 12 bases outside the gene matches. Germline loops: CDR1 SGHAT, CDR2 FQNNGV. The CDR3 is CASSLMDRRSQQYF. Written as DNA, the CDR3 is TGTGCCAGCAGCTTGATGGACAGGCGCTCCCAGCAGTACTTC.

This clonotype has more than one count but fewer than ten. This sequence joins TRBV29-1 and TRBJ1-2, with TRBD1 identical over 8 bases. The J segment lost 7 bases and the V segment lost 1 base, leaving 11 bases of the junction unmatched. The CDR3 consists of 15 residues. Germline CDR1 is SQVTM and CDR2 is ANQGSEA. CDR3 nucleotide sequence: TGCAGCGTTGAAGGGTTGGGCCAGGGGGCGTCTGGCTACACCTTC. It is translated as CSVEGLGQGASGYTF.

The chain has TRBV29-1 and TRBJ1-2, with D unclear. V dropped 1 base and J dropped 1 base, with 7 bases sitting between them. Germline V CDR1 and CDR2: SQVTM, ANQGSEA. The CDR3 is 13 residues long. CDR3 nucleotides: TGCAGCGTTGAAGCGGAGGGTAACTATGGCTACACCTTC. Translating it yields CSVEAEGNYGYTF.

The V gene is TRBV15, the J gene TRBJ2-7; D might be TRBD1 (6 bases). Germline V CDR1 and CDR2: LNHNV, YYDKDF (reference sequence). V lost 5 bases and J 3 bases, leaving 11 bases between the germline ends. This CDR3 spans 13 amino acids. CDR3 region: CATSPEGGYEQYF. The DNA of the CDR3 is TGTGCCACCAGCCCCGAAGGGGGCTACGAGCAGTACTTC.

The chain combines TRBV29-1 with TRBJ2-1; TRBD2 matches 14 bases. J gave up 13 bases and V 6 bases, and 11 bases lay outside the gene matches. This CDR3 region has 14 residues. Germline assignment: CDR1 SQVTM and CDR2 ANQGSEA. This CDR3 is CSVDGTSGREIQFF. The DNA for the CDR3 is TGCAGCGTCGACGGGACTAGCGGGAGAGAGATCCAGTTCTTC.

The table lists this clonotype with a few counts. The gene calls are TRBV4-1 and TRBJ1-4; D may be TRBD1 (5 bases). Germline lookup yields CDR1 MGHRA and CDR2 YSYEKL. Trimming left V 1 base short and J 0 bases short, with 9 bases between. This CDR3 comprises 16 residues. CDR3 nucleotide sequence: TGCGCCAGCAGCCAAGCAGGGTTTGCAACTAATGAAAAACTGTTTTTT. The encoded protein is CASSQAGFATNEKLFF.

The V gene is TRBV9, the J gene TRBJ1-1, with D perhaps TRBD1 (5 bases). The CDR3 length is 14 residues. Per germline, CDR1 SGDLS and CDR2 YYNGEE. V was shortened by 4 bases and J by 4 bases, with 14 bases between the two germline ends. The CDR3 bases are TGTGCCAGCAGCACATCCTGGGGCCCCACTGAAGCTTTCTTT. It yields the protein CASSTSWGPTEAFF.

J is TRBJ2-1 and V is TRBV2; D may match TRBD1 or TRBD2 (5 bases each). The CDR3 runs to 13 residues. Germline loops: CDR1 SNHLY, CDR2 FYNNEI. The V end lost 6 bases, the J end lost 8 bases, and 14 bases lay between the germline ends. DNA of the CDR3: TGTGCCAGCAGGGACTCAGGGAAACATGAGCAGTTCTTC. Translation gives CASRDSGKHEQFF.

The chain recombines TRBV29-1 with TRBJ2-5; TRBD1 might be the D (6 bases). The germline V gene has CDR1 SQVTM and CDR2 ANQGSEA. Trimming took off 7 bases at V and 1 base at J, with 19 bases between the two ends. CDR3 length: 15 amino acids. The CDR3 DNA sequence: TGCAGCGCGTCAACAGGGTTTGGGGGCCAAGAGACCCAGTACTTC. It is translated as CSASTGFGGQETQYF.

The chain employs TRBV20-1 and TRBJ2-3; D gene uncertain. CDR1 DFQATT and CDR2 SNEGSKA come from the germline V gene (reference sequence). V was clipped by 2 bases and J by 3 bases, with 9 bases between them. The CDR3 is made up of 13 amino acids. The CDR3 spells CSARLSETDTQYF. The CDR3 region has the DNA TGCAGTGCTAGACTCTCAGAAACAGATACGCAGTATTTT.

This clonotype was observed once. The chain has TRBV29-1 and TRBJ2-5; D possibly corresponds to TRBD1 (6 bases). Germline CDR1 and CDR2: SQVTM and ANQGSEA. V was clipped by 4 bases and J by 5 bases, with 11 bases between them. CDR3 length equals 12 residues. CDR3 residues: CSVVWGRETQYF. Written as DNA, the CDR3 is TGCAGCGTTGTATGGGGGCGGGAGACCCAGTACTTC.

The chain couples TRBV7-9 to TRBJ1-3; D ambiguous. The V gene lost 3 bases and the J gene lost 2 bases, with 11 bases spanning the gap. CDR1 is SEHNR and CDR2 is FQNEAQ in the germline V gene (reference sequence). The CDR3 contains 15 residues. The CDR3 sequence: CASSFQPVTGNTIYF. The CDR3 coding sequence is TGTGCCAGCAGCTTTCAACCGGTGACTGGAAACACCATATATTTT.

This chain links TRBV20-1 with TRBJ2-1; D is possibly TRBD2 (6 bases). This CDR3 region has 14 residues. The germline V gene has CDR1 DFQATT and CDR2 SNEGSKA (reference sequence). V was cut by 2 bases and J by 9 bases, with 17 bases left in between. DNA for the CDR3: TGCAGTGCTAGACCTCCGACTAGTTTGGGTGAGCAGTTCTTC. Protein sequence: CSARPPTSLGEQFF.

Written as DNA, the CDR3 is TGTGCCAGCGGGCGCGAAACTATCTACGAGCAGTACTTC. Its translation is CASGRETIYEQYF. J is TRBJ2-7 and V is TRBV21-1; the D call TRBD1 from the table was never checked on the DNA. TRBV21-1 is annotated as a pseudogene. The CDR3 runs to 13 residues.